This passage covers 12 T cell receptor beta chains from one sample sequenced in a study of T cell responses to AZD1222 COVID-19 vaccine. Data came from immunoSEQ multiplex PCR; TCRdb stores just in-frame clones and leaves some out. The sample lists about 96,000 clones; about 93% were seen once. Sequencing used peripheral blood, obtained on day 0 of MenACWY control vaccination. Receptors originate from an adult in good health.

The chain recombines TRBV28 with TRBJ2-7; D tentatively fits TRBD1 or TRBD2 (5 bases each). The V gene lost 6 bases and the J gene lost 12 bases, with 18 bases spanning the gap. The CDR3 is 12 amino acids. The V gene's germline CDR1 is MDHEN and CDR2 SYDVKM. CDR3 sequence: CASSSGTLWWYF. CDR3 coding DNA: TGTGCCAGCAGCTCCGGGACCTTATGGTGGTACTTC. The full variable domain, in which reference TRBV28 and TRBJ2-7 provide the parts outside the CDR3, is DVKVTQSSRYLVKRTGEKVFLECVQDMDHENMFWYRQDPGLGLRLIYFSYDVKMKEKGDIPEGYSVSREKKERFSLILESASTNQTSMYLCASSSGTLWWYFGPGTRLTVT.

The chain has TRBV2 and TRBJ2-5, with TRBD1 identical over 12 bases. CDR1 and CDR2 (germline): SNHLY, FYNNEI. V dropped 4 bases and J dropped 5; count of bases not matched to a gene: 5. The CDR3 totals 15 residues. The CDR3 reads CASSVGGQGAETQYF. The CDR3 nucleotides are TGTGCCAGCAGTGTAGGGGGACAGGGGGCTGAGACCCAGTACTTC. Together with reference TRBV2 and TRBJ2-5, the CDR3 gives the full variable domain: EPEVTQTPSHQVTQMGQEVILRCVPISNHLYFYWYRQILGQKVEFLVSFYNNEISEKSEIFDDQFSVERPDGSNFTLKIRSTKLEDSAMYFCASSVGGQGAETQYFGPGTRLLVL.

This sequence joins TRBV7-6 and TRBJ2-1; tentatively, D is TRBD1 (6 bases). The CDR3 length is 14 residues. Between the trimmed V and J ends, which lost 5 bases and 7 bases, there was a span of 15 bases. CDR1 SGHVS and CDR2 FNYEAQ come from the germline V gene. The CDR3, as DNA: TGTGCCAGCAGCCTACCATCGACAGGAAATGAGCAGTTCTTC. Protein: CASSLPSTGNEQFF. Variable domain in full (rest from reference TRBV7-6 and TRBJ2-1): GAGVSQSPRYKVTKRGQDVALRCDPISGHVSLYWYRQALGQGPEFLTYFNYEAQQDKSGLPNDRFSAERPEGSISTLTIQRTEQRDSAMYRCASSLPSTGNEQFFGPGTRLTVL.

V usage is TRBV12-3 or TRBV12-4 and J usage is TRBJ2-1; D gene ambiguous. The germline V and J ends were trimmed by 5 bases and 7 bases, with 9 bases remaining between them. This CDR3 spans 12 amino acids. Here the CDR3 reads CASSPALNEQFF. The DNA of the CDR3 is TGTGCCAGCAGTCCCGCCCTGAATGAGCAGTTCTTC.

V is TRBV6-5 and J is TRBJ2-1; 14 nucleotides agree with TRBD2. CDR3 length: 16 amino acids. Germline CDR1 and CDR2: MNHEY and SVGAGI. The V segment lost 0 bases and the J segment 6 bases; nucleotides outside the gene matches: 1. CDR3 sequence reads: CASSYSGTSGSNEQFF. For the CDR3, the DNA is TGTGCCAGCAGTTACTCCGGGACTAGCGGGAGCAATGAGCAGTTCTTC.

The rearrangement links TRBV27 to TRBJ2-7, with D perhaps TRBD1 (5 bases). Trimming took off 8 bases at V and 12 bases at J, with 17 bases between the two ends. The CDR3 runs 11 residues. Germline V gives CDR1 MNHEY, CDR2 SMNVEV (reference sequence). This CDR3 reads CASAQGSIVYF. The CDR3, as DNA: TGTGCCAGCGCCCAGGGTAGTATAGTGTACTTC.

The gene calls are TRBV28 and TRBJ2-1, with 9 bases aligning to TRBD2. The CDR3 runs 16 residues. The germline gives CDR1 MDHEN, CDR2 SYDVKM. The trim removed 6 bases at V and 3 bases at J, leaving 9 bases unmatched. The CDR3 DNA sequence: TGTGCCAGCAGGCGCCCCGGGACTAGCATCTACAATGAGCAGTTCTTC. Its translation: CASRRPGTSIYNEQFF.

Comments on this clone: Different DNA sequences within this sample yield the same CDR3. V usage is TRBV12-3 or TRBV12-4 and J usage is TRBJ1-2, with a weak D call TRBD1 (6 bases). Trimming stripped 6 bases from V and 2 bases from J, with 10 bases between. The CDR3 loop spans 13 amino acids. In DNA form, the CDR3 reads TGTGCCAGCAGCCGGGGACAAAACTATGGCTACACCTTC. This gives the protein CASSRGQNYGYTF.

The chain carries TRBV9 and TRBJ2-2; D is ambiguous. CDR3 length equals 17 residues. V was shortened by 1 base and J by 6 bases, with 19 bases between the two germline ends. Germline V gene data show CDR1 as SGDLS and CDR2 as YYNGEE. CDR3 coding DNA: TGTGCCAGCAGCGTAAAAGCCGGCATGAAGTATGCCGGGGAGCTGTTTTTT. Translating it yields CASSVKAGMKYAGELFF.

This clone was observed once. CDR3 in amino acids: CASSPPPAGLAGVSSYNEQFF. In DNA, the CDR3 is TGTGCCAGCAGCCCACCACCCGCGGGGCTAGCGGGGGTCAGCTCCTACAATGAGCAGTTCTTC. This chain links TRBV4-2 with TRBJ2-1; 10 nucleotides match TRBD2. With V trimmed by 4 bases and J by 0 bases, 18 bases remained unmatched. Germline values: CDR1 LGHNA, CDR2 YNFKEQ. CDR3 length: 21 amino acids.

CDR3 sequence: CASSPRTGGRTEAFF. The CDR3 bases are TGTGCCAGCAGCCCGAGGACAGGGGGTCGCACTGAAGCTTTCTTT. The chain uses TRBV11-1 and TRBJ1-1, with 10 bases identical to TRBD1. CDR3 length: 15 amino acids. The V segment lost 5 bases and the J segment 4 bases; nucleotides outside the gene matches: 7. Per the germline V gene, CDR1 is SGHAT and CDR2 is FQDESV (reference sequence).

The V call is TRBV29-1, the J call TRBJ1-2; no clear D. The CDR3 runs 11 residues. Deletions cut 2 bases from V and 3 bases from J, with 4 bases between. Germline CDR1 SQVTM, CDR2 ANQGSEA. CDR3 nucleotide sequence: TGCAGCGTTGAAACACACTATGGCTACACCTTC. It specifies CSVETHYGYTF. The full variable domain, in which reference TRBV29-1 and TRBJ1-2 provide the parts outside the CDR3, is SAVISQKPSRDICQRGTSLTIQCQVDSQVTMMFWYRQQPGQSLTLIATANQGSEATYESGFVIDKFPISRPNLTFSTLTVSNMSPEDSSIYLCSVETHYGYTFGSGTRLTVV.